Below are 3 T cell receptor beta chains sequenced from a single sample in a study of Ad26.COV2.S vaccination and SARS-CoV-2 variants. Produced via immunoSEQ multiplex PCR; TCRdb's table is partial and in-frame only. The sample yields over 400,000 clones, approximately 89% seen once. The treatment is: 15 to 20 received Ad26.COV2.S at low or high dose, single or two shots; 5 received placebo; per-sample allocation not given. Sampling was done on day 63 after the first vaccine or placebo injection. The sequences come from peripheral blood, collected in a trial of Ad26.COV2.S vaccine versus placebo. The receptors originated from a person aged 18-65 years who received the Ad26.COV2.S COVID-19 vaccine or a placebo.

V gene TRBV11-3 combines with J gene TRBJ1-6, with unresolved D. V lost 3 bases and J 7 bases, leaving 4 bases between the germline ends. CDR1 and CDR2 (germline): SGHNT, YENEEA. The length of the CDR3 is 12 residues. The CDR3: CASSLRNSPLHF. The CDR3 nucleotides are TGTGCCAGCAGCTTGAGGAATTCACCCCTCCACTTT.

The chain joins TRBV15 to TRBJ2-7; possible D gene TRBD2, 6 bases. There are 13 residues in the CDR3. Trimming took off 0 bases at V and 5 bases at J, with 8 bases between the two ends. Germline CDR1 is LNHNV and CDR2 is YYDKDF (reference sequence). The CDR3 DNA sequence: TGTGCCACCAGCAGAGATTGGGGGGACGAGCAGTACTTC. It codes for CATSRDWGDEQYF.

This clone showed up just once. The gene calls are TRBV4-3 and TRBJ1-4, with TRBD1 matching over 9 bases. Germline V lookup: CDR1 LGHNA, CDR2 YSLEER. The CDR3 contains 19 residues. Losses at the gene ends were 4 bases for V and 2 bases for J; bases not matched to a gene: 14. CDR3 residues: CASSLGTGGAGATNEKLFF. Written as DNA, the CDR3 is TGCGCCAGCAGCCTCGGCACAGGGGGCGCGGGTGCGACTAATGAAAAACTGTTTTTT.